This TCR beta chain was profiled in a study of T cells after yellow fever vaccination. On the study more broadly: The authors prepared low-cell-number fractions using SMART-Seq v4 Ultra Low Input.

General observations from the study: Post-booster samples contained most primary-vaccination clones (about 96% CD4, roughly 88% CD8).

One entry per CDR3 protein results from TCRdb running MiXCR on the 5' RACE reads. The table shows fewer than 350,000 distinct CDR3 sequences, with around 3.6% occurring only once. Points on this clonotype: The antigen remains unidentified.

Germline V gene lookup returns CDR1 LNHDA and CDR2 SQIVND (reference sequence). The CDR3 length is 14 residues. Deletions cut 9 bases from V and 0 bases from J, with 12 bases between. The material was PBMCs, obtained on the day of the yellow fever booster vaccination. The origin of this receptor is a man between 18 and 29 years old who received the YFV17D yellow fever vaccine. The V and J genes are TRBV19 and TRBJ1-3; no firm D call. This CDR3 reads CASTSGASGNTIYF. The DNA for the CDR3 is TGTGCCAGCACCTCAGGTGCCTCTGGAAACACCATATATTTT.